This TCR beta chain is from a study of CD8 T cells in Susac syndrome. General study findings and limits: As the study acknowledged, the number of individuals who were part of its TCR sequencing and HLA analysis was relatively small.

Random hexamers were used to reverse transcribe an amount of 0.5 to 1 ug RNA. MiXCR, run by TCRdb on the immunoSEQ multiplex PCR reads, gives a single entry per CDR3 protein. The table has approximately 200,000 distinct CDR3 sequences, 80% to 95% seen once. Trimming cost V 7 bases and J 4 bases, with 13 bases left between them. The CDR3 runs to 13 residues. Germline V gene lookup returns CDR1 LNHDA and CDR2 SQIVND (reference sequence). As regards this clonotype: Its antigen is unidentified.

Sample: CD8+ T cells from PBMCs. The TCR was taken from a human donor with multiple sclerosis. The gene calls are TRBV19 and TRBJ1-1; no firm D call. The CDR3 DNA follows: TGTGCCAGTAAGGTTGGACCCGGCACTGAAGCTTTCTTT. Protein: CASKVGPGTEAFF.